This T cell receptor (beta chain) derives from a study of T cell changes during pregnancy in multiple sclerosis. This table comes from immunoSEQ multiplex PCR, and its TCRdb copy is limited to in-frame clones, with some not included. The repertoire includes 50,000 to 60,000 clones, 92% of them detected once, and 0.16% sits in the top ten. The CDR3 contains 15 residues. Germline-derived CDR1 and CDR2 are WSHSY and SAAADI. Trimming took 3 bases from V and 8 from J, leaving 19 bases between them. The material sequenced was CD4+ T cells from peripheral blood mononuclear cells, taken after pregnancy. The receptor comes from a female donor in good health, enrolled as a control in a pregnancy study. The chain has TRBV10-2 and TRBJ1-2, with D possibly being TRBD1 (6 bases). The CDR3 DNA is TGCGCCAGCAGTGATTCCCCGATCACAGGGCCCGGCTACACCTTC. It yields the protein CASSDSPITGPGYTF.